Listed below are T cell receptor beta chains from one sample, sequenced in a study of graft-versus-host responses after intestinal transplantation. Antigen specificity for these receptors is unknown. The protocol was immunoSEQ multiplex PCR, while the TCRdb copy is restricted to in-frame clones and leaves out a portion. The top ten clones hold roughly 2.5% of a sample with tens of thousands of clones, 89% of them seen once. The sequenced sample was unstimulated CD8+ T cells sorted from spleen or lymph node cells, obtained before intestinal transplant. Receptors were obtained from a human donor who received an intestinal transplant. The CDR3 runs from the conserved cysteine through the conserved F or W. D genes are given only for firm matches. Rows may omit the clone size; those that give it use once, few, many or a size class.

TRBJ2-1 TRBV18 NA NA CASSPLLDNEQFF TGTGCCAGCTCACCACTCCTCGACAATGAGCAGTTCTTC
TRBJ2-1 TRBV18 NA NA CASSRVSSYNEQFF TGTGCCAGCTCACGAGTAAGCTCCTACAATGAGCAGTTCTTC
TRBJ1-1 TRBV2 NA NA CASSDDREAFF TGTGCCAGCAGTGACGACAGGGAAGCTTTCTTT
TRBJ1-5 TRBV28 TRBD1 few CASRIRQGRYSNQPQHF TGTGCCAGCAGAATAAGACAGGGAAGGTATAGCAATCAGCCCCAGCATTTT
TRBJ1-3 TRBV6-1 NA NA CASSINRSSGNTIYF TGTGCCAGCAGCATAAACAGATCCTCTGGAAACACCATATATTTT
TRBJ2-5 TRBV6-5 NA NA CASSYLAGEARTQYF TGTGCCAGCAGTTACTTGGCGGGCGAAGCAAGGACCCAGTACTTC
TRBJ1-2 TRBV7-2 TRBD1 NA CATKKRDRGLVKTF TGTGCCACCAAAAAACGGGACAGGGGGCTAGTAAAGACCTTC
TRBJ1-2 TRBV7-9 NA NA CASSLGREGYTF TGTGCCAGCAGCTTAGGTCGGGAAGGCTACACCTTC
TRBJ2-7 TRBV4-1 NA NA CASSQGYAGATYEQYF TGCGCCAGCAGCCAAGGATACGCGGGGGCCACCTACGAGCAGTACTTC
TRBJ1-2 TRBV10-3 NA NA CAISGKGRDYGYTF TGTGCCATCAGTGGAAAGGGCAGGGATTATGGCTACACCTTC
TRBJ2-7 TRBV13 NA once CASATGNHEQYF TGTGCCAGCGCTACAGGGAACCACGAGCAGTACTTC
TRBJ2-7 TRBV6-5 NA NA CASSHPGHESYEQYF TGTGCCAGCAGTCACCCGGGACACGAGTCCTACGAGCAGTACTTC
TRBJ2-1 TRBV25-1 NA NA CASSESYYNEQFF TGTGCCAGCAGTGAATCCTACTACAATGAGCAGTTCTTC
TRBJ1-1 TRBV6-1 NA NA CASSGTELNTEAFF TGTGCCAGCAGTGGAACAGAGTTGAACACTGAAGCTTTCTTT
TRBJ2-3 TRBV11-2 TRBD2 NA CASSTVDFGTIATDTQYF TGTGCCAGCAGTACCGTCGATTTCGGGACTATAGCCACAGATACGCAGTATTTT
TRBJ2-6 TRBV11-2 NA NA CASSSDRDKDSGANVLTF TGTGCCAGCAGCTCAGACCGGGACAAAGATTCTGGGGCCAACGTCCTGACTTTC
TRBJ2-2 TRBV6-5 NA NA CASSYFVRAGELFF TGTGCCAGCAGTTACTTCGTGAGAGCCGGGGAGCTGTTTTTT
TRBJ2-7 TRBV5-4 TRBD2 once CASSSASGRQYEQYF TGTGCCAGCAGCTCTGCTAGCGGGAGGCAGTACGAGCAGTACTTC
TRBJ2-1 TRBV6-1 TRBD2 NA CASSTSGTLYNEQFF TGTGCCAGCAGTACTAGCGGGACGCTTTACAATGAGCAGTTCTTC
TRBJ1-4 TRBV7-9 NA NA CASSFPQGPNEKLFF TGTGCCAGCAGCTTCCCCCAGGGGCCTAATGAAAAACTGTTTTTT
TRBJ1-5 TRBV15 NA NA CATSRPKDWTNTGPQHF TGTGCCACCAGCAGACCGAAAGACTGGACTAATACGGGGCCCCAGCATTTT
TRBJ1-4 TRBV5-6 NA NA CASSLGGYGEKLFF TGTGCCAGCAGCTTAGGAGGTTACGGTGAAAAACTGTTTTTT
TRBJ2-3 TRBV9 NA NA CASSVGGTTDTQYF TGTGCCAGCAGCGTTGGGGGGACGACAGATACGCAGTATTTT
TRBJ1-1 TRBV6-5 TRBD1 NA CASSSQGQGFTEAFF TGTGCCAGCAGTTCGCAGGGACAGGGGTTCACTGAAGCTTTCTTT
TRBJ2-7 TRBV6-1 TRBD2 NA CASSEFSGGAYEQYF TGTGCCAGCAGTGAATTCTCCGGGGGGGCATACGAGCAGTACTTC
TRBJ2-7 TRBV9 TRBD2 once CASSVSSESGAYEQYF TGTGCCAGCAGCGTCTCTAGCGAGAGCGGGGCCTACGAGCAGTACTTC
TRBJ2-5 TRBV6-1 NA NA CASSRSRETQYF TGTGCCAGCAGTCGATCACGGGAGACCCAGTACTTC
TRBJ2-7 TRBV4-2 NA medium-sized CASSSPYEQYF TGTGCCAGCAGCTCTCCCTACGAGCAGTACTTC
TRBJ2-7 TRBV23-1 NA NA CASSRLQGKRYEQYF TGCGCCAGCAGTCGCCTACAGGGTAAGAGATACGAGCAGTACTTC
TRBJ2-3 TRBV4-2 NA medium-sized CASSQEADTDTQYF TGTGCCAGCAGCCAAGAGGCCGACACAGATACGCAGTATTTT
TRBJ1-2 TRBV19 NA few CASSRYQQGVSNYGYTF TGTGCCAGTAGTCGATATCAACAGGGAGTCTCCAACTATGGCTACACCTTC
TRBJ2-7 TRBV14 NA NA CASSLEGVGHEQYF TGTGCCAGCAGCCTCGAGGGGGTAGGCCACGAGCAGTACTTC
TRBJ1-2 TRBV5-1 TRBD1 NA CASSLQGAGWYGYTF TGCGCCAGCAGCTTACAGGGGGCTGGATGGTATGGCTACACCTTC
TRBJ2-7 TRBV28 TRBD1 NA CASSAPDRVYEQYF TGTGCCAGCAGTGCTCCGGACAGGGTCTACGAGCAGTACTTC
TRBJ2-7 TRBV28 NA NA CASSPTGDYYEQYF TGTGCCAGCAGCCCTACGGGGGATTACTACGAGCAGTACTTC
TRBJ2-7 TRBV7-9 TRBD2 few CASSRVSSGRGEQYF TGTGCCAGCAGCCGAGTCTCTAGCGGGAGGGGAGAGCAGTACTTC
TRBJ2-1 TRBV6-5 TRBD2 NA CASSPGGGEQFF TGTGCCAGCAGTCCCGGGGGGGGCGAGCAGTTCTTC
TRBJ1-5 TRBV27 TRBD1 NA CASSLAGQGYQPQHF TGTGCCAGCAGTTTAGCGGGACAGGGTTATCAGCCCCAGCATTTT
TRBJ1-1 TRBV30 NA NA CAWSYNTEAFF TGTGCCTGGAGTTATAACACTGAAGCTTTCTTT
TRBJ1-3 TRBV5-6 NA NA CASSVGTVSGNTIYF TGTGCCAGCAGCGTTGGGACTGTCTCTGGAAACACCATATATTTT
TRBJ2-2 TRBV28 TRBD1 NA CASSSPDRVFIGTGELFF TGTGCCAGCAGTAGTCCGGACAGGGTCTTTATTGGCACCGGGGAGCTGTTTTTT
TRBJ2-3 TRBV4-1 TRBD1 once CASSQGDRAPDTQYF TGCGCCAGCAGCCAAGGGGACAGGGCTCCGGATACGCAGTATTTT
TRBJ2-1 TRBV7-8 NA NA CASSLGGHEQFF TGTGCCAGCAGCTTAGGGGGGCATGAGCAGTTCTTC
TRBJ1-2 TRBV6-5 TRBD1 NA CASSITGGVSYTF TGTGCCAGCAGCATAACAGGGGGCGTGAGCTACACCTTC
TRBJ1-1 TRBV6-5 NA NA CATSLQGASEAFF TGTGCCACCAGCCTACAGGGAGCATCTGAAGCTTTCTTT
TRBJ2-3 TRBV27 NA NA CASSFLAGPGTDTQYF TGTGCCAGCAGTTTCCTTGCGGGGCCGGGCACAGATACGCAGTATTTT
TRBJ2-7 TRBV9 TRBD1 NA CASSVGTGPHEQYF TGTGCCAGCAGCGTTGGGACAGGACCCCACGAGCAGTACTTC
TRBJ2-3 TRBV5-5 NA NA CASSLEWGADTQYF TGTGCCAGCAGCTTGGAGTGGGGGGCAGATACGCAGTATTTT
TRBJ1-1 TRBV27 TRBD1 once CASSLGVTGDTEAFF TGTGCCAGCAGTTTAGGAGTAACAGGGGACACTGAAGCTTTCTTT
TRBJ2-3 TRBV5-1 NA NA CASSSTSWLTDTQYF TGCGCCAGCAGCTCTACTAGCTGGCTCACAGATACGCAGTATTTT
TRBJ2-5 TRBV6-6 TRBD2 NA CASSDTAGGRKETQYF TGTGCCAGCAGCGACACGGCGGGGGGACGGAAAGAGACCCAGTACTTC
TRBJ2-1 TRBV6-1 TRBD1 NA CASSEGTGAVNEQFF TGTGCCAGCAGTGAAGGGACAGGGGCGGTCAATGAGCAGTTCTTC
TRBJ2-2 TRBV29-1 NA NA CSVVVWETGELFF TGCAGCGTTGTAGTGTGGGAGACCGGGGAGCTGTTTTTT
TRBJ2-7 TRBV6-6 NA few CASSPLGLQYEQYF TGTGCCAGCAGTCCCCTGGGCCTCCAATACGAGCAGTACTTC
TRBJ2-2 TRBV7-9 TRBD2 NA CASSLEKTSLTGELFF TGTGCCAGCAGCTTAGAAAAGACTAGCCTTACCGGGGAGCTGTTTTTT
TRBJ2-3 TRBV28 NA NA CASSLARRADTQYF TGTGCCAGCAGTTTAGCCAGACGGGCAGATACGCAGTATTTT
TRBJ2-2 TRBV27 NA NA CASRSGYTGELFF TGTGCCAGCAGGTCAGGGTACACCGGGGAGCTGTTTTTT